Shown below are 28 T cell receptor beta chains from a single sample sequenced in a study of T-cell reconstitution after alpha-beta-depleted transplantation in children (TCRdb year 2016). Receptors were amplified or captured by PCR. Sequenced using an Illumina HiSeq 2500. To normalize quantification of the TCRbeta repertoire, the TCR libraries were built with molecular barcoding that relied on unique molecular identifiers. In TCRdb, the public reads were trimmed at Q25 with fastp and aligned with MiXCR, with productive beta chains retained. CDR3 protein duplicates are merged, each entry listing the most common genes and DNA. The sample table lists around 490,000 distinct CDR3 sequences, roughly 10% of them with a count of one. The ten largest make up around 15% of the sample. The sample's treatment or condition label is to be understood as: allogeneic hematopoietic cell transplantation with graft depleted of TCRalphabeta T cells and CD19 B cells.

The sample here was PBMCs, mostly from graft donor cells, taken 180 days after TCRalphabeta/CD19-depleted stem cell transplant. These receptors were collected from a female patient aged 2 to 10 who had a stem cell transplant for aplastic anemia, so the T cells may come from the graft donor.

This clonotype was recorded a few times. In nucleotides, the CDR3 is TGCAGTGCTAGAAGACAGGGAGTTTACGAGCAGTACTTC. Protein: CSARRQGVYEQYF. This sequence joins TRBV20-1 and TRBJ2-7; 7 bases are shared with TRBD1. Germline V CDR1 and CDR2: DFQATT, SNEGSKA (reference sequence). Unmatched junction bases numbered 5, after V lost 2 bases and J lost 4 bases. The CDR3 sequence is 13 residues long.

The chain employs TRBV10-3 and TRBJ2-1; 10 nucleotides align to TRBD2. Germline V CDR1 and CDR2: ENHRY, SYGVKD. The CDR3 runs 15 residues. The V segment lost 4 bases and the J segment 4 bases; nucleotides outside the gene matches: 4. CDR3 DNA: TGTGCCATCAGTGCGCCGGGACTAGCGTACAATGAGCAGTTCTTC. Translation gives CAISAPGLAYNEQFF.

The rearrangement uses TRBV20-1 and TRBJ2-1; no reliable D call. Trimming cost V 3 bases and J 1 base, with 7 bases left between them. Germline lookup yields CDR1 DFQATT and CDR2 SNEGSKA (reference sequence). CDR3 length equals 13 residues. The CDR3 nucleotides read TGCAGTGCTAGTTATGGGTCCTACAATGAGCAGTTCTTC. This translates into CSASYGSYNEQFF.

The CDR3 here is CASSLEGPEAFF. The CDR3 nucleotides read TGTGCCAGCAGCTTGGAAGGACCTGAAGCTTTCTTT. The chain couples TRBV7-8 to TRBJ1-1; D remains ambiguous. Germline CDR1 and CDR2: SGHVS and FQNEAQ. V shed 3 bases and J shed 6 bases, with 8 bases lying between them. CDR3 length: 12 residues. The complete variable domain, with remaining parts taken from reference TRBV7-8 and TRBJ1-1, reads GAGVSQSPRYKVAKRGQDVALRCDPISGHVSLFWYQQALGQGPEFLTYFQNEAQLDKSGLPSDRFFAERPEGSVSTLKIQRTQQEDSAVYLCASSLEGPEAFFGQGTRLTVV.

This clonotype was seen a few times. This chain connects TRBV28 to TRBJ2-3; maybe TRBD2 (5 bases). The CDR3 is 14 residues long. V lost 9 bases to trimming and J lost 1 base, with 14 bases between them. The germline CDR1 and CDR2 sequences are MDHEN and SYDVKM. Here the CDR3 reads CASDRREGTDTQYF. Here the CDR3 DNA reads TGTGCCAGTGACCGACGGGAAGGCACAGATACGCAGTATTTT.

V gene TRBV3-1 combines with J gene TRBJ2-1, with a possible D match to TRBD2 (5 bases). This CDR3 is 13 amino acids long. With 4 bases removed from V and 14 bases from J, the gap between germline ends came to 18 bases. Per germline, CDR1 LGHDT and CDR2 YNNKEL (reference sequence). CDR3 in amino acids: CASSLPNGKEEFF. CDR3 DNA: TGTGCCAGCAGCCTTCCCAACGGGAAGGAGGAGTTCTTC.

The gene calls are TRBV9 and TRBJ2-6; unclear D gene. The CDR3 length is 16 residues. Germline V lookup: CDR1 SGDLS, CDR2 YYNGEE. Trimming stripped 0 bases from V and 0 bases from J, with 7 bases between. In DNA form, the CDR3 reads TGTGCCAGCAGCGTAGAGTGGAGCTCTGGGGCCAACGTCCTGACTTTC. It specifies CASSVEWSSGANVLTF.

In this sample, this clonotype turned up many times. V and J are TRBV20-1 and TRBJ1-6; D is unresolved. This CDR3 comprises 12 residues. V dropped 2 bases and J dropped 6 bases, with 5 bases sitting between them. Germline CDR1 DFQATT, CDR2 SNEGSKA (reference sequence). The CDR3 here is CSARTSNSPLHF. The DNA for the CDR3 is TGCAGTGCTAGAACCAGTAATTCACCCCTCCACTTT.

The rearrangement joins TRBV29-1 to TRBJ1-2; D perhaps matches TRBD1 (6 bases). Germline values: CDR1 SQVTM, CDR2 ANQGSEA. V lost 3 bases and J 5 bases, leaving 13 bases between the germline ends. There are 13 residues in the CDR3. CDR3 sequence (DNA): TGCAGCGTTGACCCGGGGGCTTTGTATGGCTACACCTTC. Translated, it gives CSVDPGALYGYTF.

J is TRBJ2-6 and V is TRBV24-1; 8 bases agree with TRBD1. Losses at the gene ends were 3 bases for V and 4 bases for J; bases not matched to a gene: 1. The CDR3 is 15 residues long. CDR1 and CDR2 from the germline V gene are KGHDR and SFDVKD. CDR3 loop: CATSDQGAGANVLTF. In nucleotides, the CDR3 is TGTGCCACCAGTGATCAGGGGGCCGGGGCCAACGTCCTGACTTTC.

This clonotype was observed at least ten times. This rearrangement joins TRBV20-1 to TRBJ2-3, with a tentative D call TRBD2 (6 bases). This CDR3 region has 16 residues. V was shortened by 5 bases and J by 4 bases, with 22 bases between the two germline ends. Germline CDR1 DFQATT, CDR2 SNEGSKA (reference sequence). The CDR3 reads CSAAPSTRAIPDTQYF. In DNA form, the CDR3 reads TGCAGTGCTGCACCTTCGACTAGGGCCATCCCAGATACGCAGTATTTT.

This chain joins TRBV5-1 and TRBJ2-1; possibly TRBD2 for D (5 bases). CDR3 size: 16 residues. Deletions cut 7 bases from V and 8 bases from J, with 25 bases between. Looked up from germline, CDR1 is SGHRS and CDR2 is YFSETQ. The CDR3 DNA is TGCGCCAGCGGCTCGGGGATGACTCCGCAAGGGCATGAGCAGTTCTTC. Translation gives CASGSGMTPQGHEQFF.

In this sample, this clonotype turned up a few times. The chain recombines TRBV5-8 with TRBJ1-5, with D maybe TRBD1 (6 bases). The V gene lost 2 bases and the J gene lost 9 bases, with 18 bases spanning the gap. The CDR3 spans 15 residues. In germline, CDR1 is SGHTS, CDR2 YDEGEE. For the CDR3, the DNA is TGTGCCAGCAGCTTTTTCAGGGGCAGCCCTCCGCCCCAGCATTTT. Protein product: CASSFFRGSPPPQHF.

The chain combines TRBV18 with TRBJ2-3, with D perhaps assigned TRBD1 or TRBD2 (5 bases each). CDR1 and CDR2 from the germline V gene are KGHSH and LQKENI. The CDR3 is 15 residues long. Trimming took 4 bases from V and 2 from J, leaving 13 bases between them. The CDR3 is CASSLTWGPTDTQYF. CDR3 DNA sequence: TGTGCCAGCTCACTTACGTGGGGACCCACAGATACGCAGTATTTT. The whole variable domain, filled in from reference TRBV18 and TRBJ2-3, reads NAGVMQNPRHLVRRRGQEARLRCSPMKGHSHVYWYRQLPEEGLKFMVYLQKENIIDESGMPKERFSAEFPKEGPSILRIQQVVRGDSAAYFCASSLTWGPTDTQYFGPGTRLTVL.

This clonotype was observed a few times. This chain uses TRBV20-1 with TRBJ2-3, with a possible D match to TRBD2 (6 bases). Trimming removed 0 bases from V and 0 bases from J, with 10 bases in between. The germline gives CDR1 DFQATT, CDR2 SNEGSKA (reference sequence). CDR3 length equals 15 residues. CDR3 sequence (DNA): TGCAGTGCTAGAGATCGGGGGACTAGCACAGATACGCAGTATTTT. Amino acid sequence: CSARDRGTSTDTQYF.

There are many counts of this clonotype. The chain couples TRBV15 to TRBJ2-7; D is possibly TRBD2 (5 bases). Germline CDR1 reads LNHNV; CDR2 reads YYDKDF (reference sequence). The CDR3 consists of 14 residues. V was trimmed by 1 base and J by 2 bases, leaving 9 bases between them. Written as DNA, the CDR3 is TGTGCCACCAGCAGAGGTGGAGGCGCCTACGAGCAGTACTTC. This translates into CATSRGGGAYEQYF.

CDR3 sequence reads: CASSPSMNTGELFF. CDR3 DNA: TGTGCCAGCAGCCCATCGATGAACACCGGGGAGCTGTTTTTT. The rearrangement links TRBV7-2 to TRBJ2-2; no clear D. Trimming took off 5 bases at V and 1 base at J, with 8 bases between the two ends. The CDR3 is 14 amino acids. Per germline, CDR1 SGHTA and CDR2 FQGNSA.

This clonotype has only a few counts. The chain carries TRBV20-1 and TRBJ2-3, with 9 positions matching TRBD2. V shed 1 base, J shed 0 bases, and the junction held 11 bases outside the gene matches. The CDR3 has 18 amino acids. Germline V lookup: CDR1 DFQATT, CDR2 SNEGSKA (reference sequence). This CDR3 reads CSARGSRGGRGSTDTQYF. As DNA, the CDR3 is TGCAGTGCTAGAGGGTCCCGAGGCGGGAGGGGTAGCACAGATACGCAGTATTTT.

This clonotype has just a few counts. The genes are TRBV7-9 and TRBJ2-4; the match to TRBD2 covers 13 bases. J gave up 6 bases and V 4 bases, and 3 bases lay outside the gene matches. CDR1 SEHNR and CDR2 FQNEAQ come from the germline V gene (reference sequence). This CDR3 contains 15 residues. The CDR3, as DNA: TGTGCCAGCAGCTCGGGACTAGCGGGGCCAAACATTCAGTACTTC. Its protein is CASSSGLAGPNIQYF.

This clonotype has just a few counts. The chain recombines TRBV24-1 with TRBJ1-5, with D possibly matching TRBD1 (5 bases). Per germline, CDR1 KGHDR and CDR2 SFDVKD. V was shortened by 2 bases and J by 0 bases, with 13 bases between the two germline ends. The CDR3 extends over 17 amino acids. The CDR3 bases are TGTGCCACCAGTGATTCGACAGCTACGTATAGCAATCAGCCCCAGCATTTT. Translating it yields CATSDSTATYSNQPQHF.

This clonotype was seen a handful of times. This chain links TRBV4-1 with TRBJ2-7; TRBD1 aligns across 10 bases. The CDR3 has 15 residues. Trimming took 3 bases from V and 3 from J; bases not matched to a gene: 5. The germline CDR1 and CDR2 sequences are MGHRA and YSYEKL. The CDR3 here is CASSHPGQGYYEQYF. The CDR3, as DNA: TGCGCCAGCAGCCATCCGGGACAGGGGTACTACGAGCAGTACTTC.

This clonotype came up many times. The J gene is TRBJ1-5, the V gene TRBV29-1; D is possibly TRBD1 (5 bases). Germline V gene lookup returns CDR1 SQVTM and CDR2 ANQGSEA. The ends were cut back, 6 bases at V and 0 bases at J, with 9 bases in the middle. The CDR3 has 13 amino acids. For the CDR3, the DNA is TGCAGCGTGCAGGGTAATAGCAATCAGCCCCAGCATTTT. It is translated as CSVQGNSNQPQHF. The variable domain in full, with the rest retrieved from reference TRBV29-1 and TRBJ1-5, is SAVISQKPSRDICQRGTSLTIQCQVDSQVTMMFWYRQQPGQSLTLIATANQGSEATYESGFVIDKFPISRPNLTFSTLTVSNMSPEDSSIYLCSVQGNSNQPQHFGDGTRLSIL.

The V and J genes are TRBV28 and TRBJ2-3; D uncertain. CDR1 and CDR2 (germline): MDHEN, SYDVKM. CDR3 length: 13 residues. Trimming took 6 bases from V and 5 from J, leaving 12 bases between them. The DNA for the CDR3 is TGTGCCAGCAGGCTCGGCTGGGGAGATACGCAGTATTTT. This gives the protein CASRLGWGDTQYF. Complete variable domain (other parts from reference TRBV28 and TRBJ2-3): DVKVTQSSRYLVKRTGEKVFLECVQDMDHENMFWYRQDPGLGLRLIYFSYDVKMKEKGDIPEGYSVSREKKERFSLILESASTNQTSMYLCASRLGWGDTQYFGPGTRLTVL.

CDR3 sequence: CATIKGEGGMNTEAFF. The CDR3 nucleotides read TGTGCCACCATTAAAGGGGAAGGGGGTATGAACACTGAAGCTTTCTTT. This chain joins TRBV12-3 or TRBV12-4 and TRBJ1-1; weak D call: TRBD1 (6 bases). Trimming left V 10 bases short and J 0 bases short, with 21 bases between. The length of the CDR3 is 16 residues.

The CDR3 DNA reads TGTGCCAGCAGCCCCGGACTAGCGGGAGTATGGTCCTACAATGAGCAGTTCTTC. It is translated as CASSPGLAGVWSYNEQFF. The chain couples TRBV11-2 to TRBJ2-1; 13 positions match TRBD2. CDR3 length: 18 amino acids. V was clipped by 5 bases and J by 1 base; unmatched bases: 8. Germline CDR1 and CDR2: SGHAT and FQNNGV.

This clonotype occurred many times. The J gene is TRBJ2-7, the V gene TRBV12-3 or TRBV12-4; a possible D gene is TRBD2 (6 bases). The length of the CDR3 is 13 residues. Trimming removed 5 bases at V and 3 bases at J, with 11 bases between. The CDR3 loop reads CASSASVNYEQYF. The CDR3 region has the DNA TGTGCCAGCAGTGCTAGCGTTAACTACGAGCAGTACTTC.

The chain uses TRBV6-4 and TRBJ2-7; 10 bases align to TRBD2. The junction had 5 bases not matched to a gene; V was cut back by 7 bases and J by 2 bases. Looked up from germline, CDR1 is MRHNA and CDR2 is SNTAGT. The CDR3 is 14 amino acids. DNA of the CDR3: TGTGCCAGCAACGGGACTAGCGAAACCTACGAGCAGTACTTC. It translates to CASNGTSETYEQYF.

In this sample, this clonotype turned up a few times. The chain has TRBV6-1 and TRBJ1-4; TRBD1 aligns across 10 bases. There are 13 residues in the CDR3. CDR1 is MNHNS, CDR2 SASEGT, per germline. J was trimmed by 7 bases and V by 6 bases; bases with no gene match: 2. The CDR3: CASRTGGGEKLFF. The CDR3 nucleotides are TGTGCCAGCAGGACAGGGGGCGGTGAAAAACTGTTTTTT.